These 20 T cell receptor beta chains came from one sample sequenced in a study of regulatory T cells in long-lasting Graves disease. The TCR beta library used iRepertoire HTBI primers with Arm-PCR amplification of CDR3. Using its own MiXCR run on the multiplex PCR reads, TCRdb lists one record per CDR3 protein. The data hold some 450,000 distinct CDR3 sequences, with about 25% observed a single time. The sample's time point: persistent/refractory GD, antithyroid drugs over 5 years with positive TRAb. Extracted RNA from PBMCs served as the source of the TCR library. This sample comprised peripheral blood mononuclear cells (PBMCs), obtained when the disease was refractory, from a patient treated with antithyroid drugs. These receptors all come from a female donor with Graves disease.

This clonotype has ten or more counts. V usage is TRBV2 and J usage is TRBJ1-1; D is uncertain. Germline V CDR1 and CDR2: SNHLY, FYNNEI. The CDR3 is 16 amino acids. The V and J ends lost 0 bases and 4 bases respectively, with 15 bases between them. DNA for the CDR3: TGTGCCAGCAGTGAAGCCGGACCGGGGTGGGTCACTGAAGCTTTCTTT. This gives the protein CASSEAGPGWVTEAFF.

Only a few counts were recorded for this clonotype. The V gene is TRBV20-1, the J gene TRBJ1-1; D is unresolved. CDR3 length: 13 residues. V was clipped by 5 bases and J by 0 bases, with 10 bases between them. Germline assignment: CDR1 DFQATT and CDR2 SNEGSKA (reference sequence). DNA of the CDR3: TGCAGTGCTGGACGACTCCTGAACACTGAAGCTTTCTTT. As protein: CSAGRLLNTEAFF.

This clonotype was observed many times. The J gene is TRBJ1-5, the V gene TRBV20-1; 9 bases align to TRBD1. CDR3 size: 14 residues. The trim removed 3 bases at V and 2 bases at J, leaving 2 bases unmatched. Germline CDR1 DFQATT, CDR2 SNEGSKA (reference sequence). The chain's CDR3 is CSASWDRGNQPQHF. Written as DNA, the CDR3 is TGCAGTGCTAGCTGGGACAGGGGCAATCAGCCCCAGCATTTT.

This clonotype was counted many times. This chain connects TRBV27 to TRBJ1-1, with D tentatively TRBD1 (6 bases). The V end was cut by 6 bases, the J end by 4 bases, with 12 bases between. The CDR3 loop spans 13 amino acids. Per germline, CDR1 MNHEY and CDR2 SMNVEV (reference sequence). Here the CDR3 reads CASRSTGSTEAFF. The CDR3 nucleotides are TGTGCCAGCAGATCGACAGGAAGCACTGAAGCTTTCTTT.

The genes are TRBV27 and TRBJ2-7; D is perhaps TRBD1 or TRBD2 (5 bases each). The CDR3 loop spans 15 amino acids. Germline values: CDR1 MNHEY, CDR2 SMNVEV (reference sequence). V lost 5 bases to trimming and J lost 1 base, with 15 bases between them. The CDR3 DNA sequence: TGTGCCAGCAGTCCACGAGGGACGGATTCCTACGAGCAGTACTTC. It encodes CASSPRGTDSYEQYF.

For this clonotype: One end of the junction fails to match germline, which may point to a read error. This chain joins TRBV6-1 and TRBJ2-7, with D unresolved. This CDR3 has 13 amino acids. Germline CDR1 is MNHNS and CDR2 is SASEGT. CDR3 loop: CASSLEILYGQYF. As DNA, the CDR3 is TGTGCCAGCAGTCTAGAGATTCTCTACGGGCAGTACTTC.

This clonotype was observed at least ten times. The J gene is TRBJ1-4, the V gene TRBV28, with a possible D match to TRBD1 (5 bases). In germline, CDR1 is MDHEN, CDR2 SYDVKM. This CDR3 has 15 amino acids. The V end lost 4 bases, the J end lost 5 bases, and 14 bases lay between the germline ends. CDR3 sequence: CASSSAGEGNEKLFF. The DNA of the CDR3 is TGTGCCAGCAGTTCCGCCGGGGAGGGGAATGAAAAACTGTTTTTT. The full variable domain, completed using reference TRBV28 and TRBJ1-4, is DVKVTQSSRYLVKRTGEKVFLECVQDMDHENMFWYRQDPGLGLRLIYFSYDVKMKEKGDIPEGYSVSREKKERFSLILESASTNQTSMYLCASSSAGEGNEKLFFGSGTQLSVL.

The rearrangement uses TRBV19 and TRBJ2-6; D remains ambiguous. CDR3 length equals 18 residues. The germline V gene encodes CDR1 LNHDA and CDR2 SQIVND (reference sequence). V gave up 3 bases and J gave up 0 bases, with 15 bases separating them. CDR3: CASSIPERTLSGANVLTF. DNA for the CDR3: TGTGCCAGTAGTATCCCAGAGAGAACCCTCTCTGGGGCCAACGTCCTGACTTTC.

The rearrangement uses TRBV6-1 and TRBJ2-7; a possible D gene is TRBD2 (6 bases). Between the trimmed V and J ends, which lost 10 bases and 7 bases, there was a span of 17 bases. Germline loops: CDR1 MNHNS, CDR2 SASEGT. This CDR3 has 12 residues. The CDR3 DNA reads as TGTGCCACGACCGGGACTCCAGGGGAGCAGTACTTC. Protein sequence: CATTGTPGEQYF.

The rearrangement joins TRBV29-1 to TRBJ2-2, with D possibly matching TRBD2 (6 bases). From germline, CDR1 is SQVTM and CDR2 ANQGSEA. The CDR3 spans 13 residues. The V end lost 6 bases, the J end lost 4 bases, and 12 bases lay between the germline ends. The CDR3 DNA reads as TGCAGCGTCGGAATGACTAGCACCGGGGAGCTGTTTTTT. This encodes CSVGMTSTGELFF.

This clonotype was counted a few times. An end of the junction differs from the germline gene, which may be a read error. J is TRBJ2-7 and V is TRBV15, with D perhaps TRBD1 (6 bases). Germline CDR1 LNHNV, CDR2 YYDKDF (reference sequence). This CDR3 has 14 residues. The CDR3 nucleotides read TGTGTCACCAGCAGAGAGGCAGGGGCCAGCGAGCAGTACTTC. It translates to CVTSREAGASEQYF. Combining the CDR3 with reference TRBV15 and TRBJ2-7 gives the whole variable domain DAMVIQNPRYQVTQFGKPVTLSCSQTLNHNVMYWYQQKSSQAPKLLFHYYDKDFNNEADTPDNFQSRRPNTSFCFLDIRSPGLGDTAMYLCVTSREAGASEQYFGPGTRLTVT.

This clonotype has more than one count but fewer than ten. CDR3 region: CASSPGGIFYEQYF. The CDR3 nucleotides are TGTGCCAGCTCACCAGGCGGGATTTTTTACGAGCAGTACTTC. The chain joins TRBV18 to TRBJ2-7, with D maybe TRBD2 (6 bases). The CDR3 consists of 14 residues. Germline V gene lookup returns CDR1 KGHSH and CDR2 LQKENI. V lost 2 bases, J lost 4 bases, and 12 bases lay in between.

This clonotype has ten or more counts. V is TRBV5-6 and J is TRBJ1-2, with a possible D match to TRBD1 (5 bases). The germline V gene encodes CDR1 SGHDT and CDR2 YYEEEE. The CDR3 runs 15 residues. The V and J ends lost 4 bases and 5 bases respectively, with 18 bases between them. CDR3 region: CASSPDNGAWYGYTF. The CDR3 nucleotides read TGTGCCAGCAGCCCTGATAACGGGGCTTGGTATGGCTACACCTTC.

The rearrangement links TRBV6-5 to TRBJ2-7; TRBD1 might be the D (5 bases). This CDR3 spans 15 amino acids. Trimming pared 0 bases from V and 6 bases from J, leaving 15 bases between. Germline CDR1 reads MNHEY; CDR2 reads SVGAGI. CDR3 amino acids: CASSYSKSGAGEQYF. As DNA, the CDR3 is TGTGCCAGCAGTTACTCGAAGTCTGGGGCAGGCGAGCAGTACTTC.

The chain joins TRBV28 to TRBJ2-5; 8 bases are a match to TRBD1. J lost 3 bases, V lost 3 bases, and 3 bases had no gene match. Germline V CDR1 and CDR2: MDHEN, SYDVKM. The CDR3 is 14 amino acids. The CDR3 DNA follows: TGTGCCAGCAGTTTTCAGGGGGCTGAAGAGACCCAGTACTTC. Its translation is CASSFQGAEETQYF.

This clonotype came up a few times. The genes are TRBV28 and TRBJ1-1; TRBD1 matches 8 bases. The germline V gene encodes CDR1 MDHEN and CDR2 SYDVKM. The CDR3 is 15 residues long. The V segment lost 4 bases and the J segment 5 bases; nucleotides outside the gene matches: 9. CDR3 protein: CASSSPTGEGTEAFF. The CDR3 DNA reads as TGTGCCAGCAGTTCGCCGACAGGGGAGGGAACTGAAGCTTTCTTT.

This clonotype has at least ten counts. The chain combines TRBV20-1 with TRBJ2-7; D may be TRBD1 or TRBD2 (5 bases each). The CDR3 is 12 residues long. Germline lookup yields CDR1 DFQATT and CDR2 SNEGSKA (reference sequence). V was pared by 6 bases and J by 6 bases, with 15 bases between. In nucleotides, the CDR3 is TGCAGTGCCAGGGACGGCCTGATCGAGCAGTACTTC. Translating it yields CSARDGLIEQYF.

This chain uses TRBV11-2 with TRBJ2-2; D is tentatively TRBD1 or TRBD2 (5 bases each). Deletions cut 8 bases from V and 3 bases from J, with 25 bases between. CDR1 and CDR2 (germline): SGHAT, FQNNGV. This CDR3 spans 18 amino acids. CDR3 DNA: TGTGCCAGCGCTCCCTGGGGGAAAGGGCGGTCGTACACCGGGGAGCTGTTTTTT. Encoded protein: CASAPWGKGRSYTGELFF.

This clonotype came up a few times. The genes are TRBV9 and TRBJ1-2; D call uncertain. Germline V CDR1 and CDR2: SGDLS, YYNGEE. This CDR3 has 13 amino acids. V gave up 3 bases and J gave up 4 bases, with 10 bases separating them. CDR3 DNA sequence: TGTGCCAGCAGCGGGGCCAGGATCTATGGCTACACCTTC. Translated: CASSGARIYGYTF. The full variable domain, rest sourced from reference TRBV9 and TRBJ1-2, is DSGVTQTPKHLITATGQRVTLRCSPRSGDLSVYWYQQSLDQGLQFLIQYYNGEERAKGNILERFSAQQFPDLHSELNLSSLELGDSALYFCASSGARIYGYTFGSGTRLTVV.

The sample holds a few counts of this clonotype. CDR3 in DNA: TGCAGCGTGGGGACAGGGGAGAGAAACACCATATATTTT. Encoded protein: CSVGTGERNTIYF. The chain links TRBV29-1 to TRBJ1-3; TRBD1 matches at 10 bases. V dropped 6 bases and J dropped 5; count of bases not matched to a gene: 4. CDR1 and CDR2 (germline): SQVTM, ANQGSEA. The CDR3 spans 13 residues.